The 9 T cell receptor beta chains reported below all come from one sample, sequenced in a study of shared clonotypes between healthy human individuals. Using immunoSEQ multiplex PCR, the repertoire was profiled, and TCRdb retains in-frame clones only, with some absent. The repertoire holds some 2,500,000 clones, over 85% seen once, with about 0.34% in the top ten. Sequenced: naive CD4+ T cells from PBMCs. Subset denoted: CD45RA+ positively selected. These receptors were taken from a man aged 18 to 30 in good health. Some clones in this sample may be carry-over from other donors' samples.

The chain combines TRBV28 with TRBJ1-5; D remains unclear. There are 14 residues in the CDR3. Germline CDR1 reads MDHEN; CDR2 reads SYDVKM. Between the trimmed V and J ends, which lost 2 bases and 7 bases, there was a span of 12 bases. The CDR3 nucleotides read TGTGCCAGCAGTTTAATAGCAGGTTGGCAGCCCCAGCATTTT. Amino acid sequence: CASSLIAGWQPQHF.

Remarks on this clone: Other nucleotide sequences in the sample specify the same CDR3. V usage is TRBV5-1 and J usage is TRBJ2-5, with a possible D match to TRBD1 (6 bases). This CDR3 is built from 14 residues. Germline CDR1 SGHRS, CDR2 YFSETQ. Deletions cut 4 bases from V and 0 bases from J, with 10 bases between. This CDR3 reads CASSRGQNQETQYF. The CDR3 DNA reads TGCGCCAGCAGCCGTGGACAGAACCAAGAGACCCAGTACTTC.

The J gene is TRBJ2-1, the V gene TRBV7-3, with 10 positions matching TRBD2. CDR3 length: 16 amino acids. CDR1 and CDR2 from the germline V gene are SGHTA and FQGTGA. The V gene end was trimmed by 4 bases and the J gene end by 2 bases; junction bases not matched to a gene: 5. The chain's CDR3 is CASSSKSGRAYNEQFF. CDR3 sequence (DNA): TGTGCCAGCAGCTCTAAAAGCGGGAGGGCCTACAATGAGCAGTTCTTC.

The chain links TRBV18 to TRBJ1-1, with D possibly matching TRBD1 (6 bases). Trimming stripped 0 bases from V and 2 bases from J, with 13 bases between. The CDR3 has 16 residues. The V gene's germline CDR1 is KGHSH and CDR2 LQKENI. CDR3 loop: CASSPPSQGYNTEAFF. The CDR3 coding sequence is TGTGCCAGCTCACCACCATCCCAGGGGTATAACACTGAAGCTTTCTTT.

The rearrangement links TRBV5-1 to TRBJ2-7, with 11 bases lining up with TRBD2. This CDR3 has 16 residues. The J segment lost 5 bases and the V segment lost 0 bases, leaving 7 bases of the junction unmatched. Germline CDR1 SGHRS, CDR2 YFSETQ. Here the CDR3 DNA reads TGCGCCAGCAGCTTGGCCGGGACTAGCGGTGCCCACGAGCAGTACTTC. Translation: CASSLAGTSGAHEQYF.

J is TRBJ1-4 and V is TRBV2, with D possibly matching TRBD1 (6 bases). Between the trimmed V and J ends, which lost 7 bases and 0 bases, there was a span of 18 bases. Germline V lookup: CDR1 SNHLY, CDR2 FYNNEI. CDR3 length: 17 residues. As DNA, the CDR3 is TGTGCCAGCAAAGCACAGGGTAGTTTTACAACTAATGAAAAACTGTTTTTT. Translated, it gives CASKAQGSFTTNEKLFF.

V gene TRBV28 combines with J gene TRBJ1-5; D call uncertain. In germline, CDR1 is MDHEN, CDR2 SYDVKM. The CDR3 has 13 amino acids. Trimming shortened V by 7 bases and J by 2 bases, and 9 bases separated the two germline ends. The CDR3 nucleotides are TGTGCCAGCACCCTGGAAGGCAATCAGCCCCAGCATTTT. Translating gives CASTLEGNQPQHF.

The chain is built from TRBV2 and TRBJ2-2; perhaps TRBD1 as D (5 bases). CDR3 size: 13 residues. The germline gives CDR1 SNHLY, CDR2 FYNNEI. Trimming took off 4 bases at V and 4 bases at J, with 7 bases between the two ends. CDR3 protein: CASSGRVTGELFF. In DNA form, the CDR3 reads TGTGCCAGCAGTGGCAGGGTCACCGGGGAGCTGTTTTTT. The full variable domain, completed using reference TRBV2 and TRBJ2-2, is EPEVTQTPSHQVTQMGQEVILRCVPISNHLYFYWYRQILGQKVEFLVSFYNNEISEKSEIFDDQFSVERPDGSNFTLKIRSTKLEDSAMYFCASSGRVTGELFFGEGSRLTVL.

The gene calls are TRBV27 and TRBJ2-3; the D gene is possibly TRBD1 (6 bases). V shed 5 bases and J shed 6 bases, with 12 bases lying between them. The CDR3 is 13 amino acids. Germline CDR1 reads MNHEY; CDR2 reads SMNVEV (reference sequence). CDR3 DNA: TGTGCCAGCAGTGGACACAGGGAGGATACGCAGTATTTT. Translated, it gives CASSGHREDTQYF.